This T cell receptor beta chain was sequenced in a study of regulatory and conventional T cells in RAG deficiency (TCRdb year 2017). About the study as a whole: High-throughput TCR beta sequencing was used to compare the repertoire diversity and composition of Treg, conventional CD4+ and CD8+ T cells between RAG-deficient patients and healthy controls. Study-level results and caveats: Markedly lower Shannon entropy and higher Simpson indices were observed in RAG-deficient patients than in control T-cell subpopulations. Rather than being bona fide Treg cells, the sorted CD25-high CD127-low cells in Omenn syndrome patients may represent peripherally activated cells. Compared with controls, Omenn syndrome and CID/AS patients had approximately 92-fold fewer unique TCR beta sequences in Treg cells, but only roughly 10-fold fewer in the other subsets. All patient T-cell subsets had shorter CDR3 lengths; Omenn syndrome patients showed >85% Treg-Tconv repertoire overlap at nucleotide and amino acid level. Some T-cell subset analyses were not done for some subjects.

A note on this clone: This receptor's antigen is unknown. Base-call qualities are not available, and no considerably larger clone is one nucleotide away.

Conventional CD4+ T cells were purified from blood as CD25-low CD127-high cells before genomic DNA extraction. For repertoire analyses, the comparison group consisted of eight healthy control donors. The library was made by the immunoSEQ multiplex PCR assay. Rearranged TCR beta chain products were amplified from genomic DNA of sorted T-cell subsets and sequenced. Regarding the original processing steps: Shannon entropy and Simpson indices were used to measure the diversity of productive TCR beta rearrangements in each repertoire. To gauge clonal expansion, the frequencies of the 100 most abundant productive TCR beta clonotypes among total reads were added together. The TRB repertoires were evaluated with a self-reactivity index based on amino acid usage at CDR3beta positions 6 and 7. Two-way ANOVA was applied to the repertoire analyses, whereas Student t or Mann-Whitney tests were applied to the flow cytometric analyses. This immuneACCESS table, as held by TCRdb, lists in-frame sequences with V and J called but not all clones. Of the missing ones, under half trace to an unresolved V gene in checked studies; the others have no known cause. That table furnishes V, J and clone size, whereas the DNA furnished D and trimming. Here the sample has 25,000 to 30,000 clones; 90% to 95% occur a single time. The ten largest clones add up to around 0.2% of the sample.

The sample was also reused in another study, on regulatory T cells. The second paper states: The multiplex PCR relied on 52 forward TRBV primers and 13 reverse TRBJ primers, and amplification bias was corrected through assay-based and computational methods. In patients, repertoires had restricted unique TRB V-J pairs and skewed V and J gene usage, with regulatory T cells showing the most marked changes. Between CD3G-deficient patients and healthy controls, the study compared T-cell receptor beta repertoires in sorted regulatory T cells, conventional CD4+ T cells and CD8+ T cells. Peripheral blood mononuclear cells were isolated by Ficoll density separation. Rearranged TRB loci were amplified from genomic DNA by multiplex PCR within the immunoSEQ assay. Sequencing of the TRB amplicons was done on an Illumina HiSeq platform. Raw sequences were error-filtered and aligned to reference gene sequences by custom algorithms and were subsequently analyzed with the immunoSEQ online tools. Productive and nonproductive TRB rearrangement frequencies were evaluated among both unique and total sequences. Prism software was used to run t tests, Mann-Whitney tests or two-way ANOVA for comparisons between groups.

This TCR was sampled from a human donor in good health. The specimen was CD25- CD4+ T cells sorted from blood.

The CDR3: CASSELGQRKAFF. The DNA sequence reads TGTGCCAGCAGTGAATTGGGACAGCGAAAAGCTTTCTTT. The V and J genes are TRBV25-1 and TRBJ1-1, with 7 central nucleotides matching TRBD1. The CDR3, cysteine through phenylalanine, is 13 amino acids long. Solely the CDR3 DNA is kept, with 39 bases framed from the first base. The germline V gene sets CDR1 to MGHDK and CDR2 to SYGVNS. Compared with germline, V lacks 1 base and J lacks 9 bases; bases without a gene match: 5.